Given below is one T cell receptor (beta chain) in context. Its antigen is still unknown. No base quality information exists; no much larger clone differs at one position. The sample belongs to a study of EBV T-cell therapy then PD-1 blockade in nasopharyngeal carcinoma (TCRdb year 2021). This sample's treatment or condition label indicates: AdE1-LMPpoly-expanded autologous EBV-specific T-cell therapy followed by anti-PD-1 nivolumab. The Qiagen DNeasy Kit was used to extract genomic DNA from the sorted cells. Deep sequencing of the TCR beta chain was done on the immunoSEQ platform. Per the source publication's procedure: The immunoSEQ Analyzer software was used to analyze the repertoire data. Imported from immuneACCESS, the table was reduced by TCRdb to in-frame sequences with V and J called. These copies leave out some clones; in studies compared against another copy, an unresolved V gene accounts for under half, and the cause of the remainder is not known. D and trimming were read from the DNA, whereas the V and J calls and clone size are those reported in that table. Recorded for this sample are approximately 13,000 clones; around four fifths of them occurred a single time. The ten top clones hold less than 35% of the sample.

The sample consisted of CD8+ T cells from blood, taken at roughly day 99 from a patient whose treatment included autologous EBV-specific T cells and nivolumab. The receptor was derived from a man aged 40-49 years with nasopharyngeal carcinoma.

The nucleotide sequence reads TGTGCCAGCACCGACGGGGCGAGCTCCTACAATGAGCAGTTCTTC. This sequence encodes CASTDGASSYNEQFF. The sequence links TRBV6-6 to TRBJ2-1; the D gene is perhaps TRBD1 or TRBD2, each of them matching over 5 bases. Cut back by 7 bases and 0 bases, the V and J ends lie 13 bases apart. Looking up the germline V gene (reference sequence) yields CDR1 MNHNY and CDR2 SVGAGI. From the cysteine up to the phenylalanine, the CDR3 has a length of 15 residues. Only the CDR3 portion is preserved as DNA: 45 bases, with reading frame beginning at the first base.